One and the same sample provided the 6 T cell receptor beta chains below, sequenced in a study of T cells in localized non-small cell lung cancer. Here immunoSEQ multiplex PCR was the method, and the copy in TCRdb shows in-frame clones only, minus some. The repertoire has under 2,000 clones, 25% to 30% of them found once; the top ten carry 10% to 15%. Specimen: normal lung tissue next to the tumor, collected before any cancer treatment. Receptor source: an older male donor with stage II squamous cell lung carcinoma.

This clone turned up a few times. This chain connects TRBV28 to TRBJ2-3; D is undetermined. This CDR3 has 15 residues. V was cut by 5 bases and J by 3 bases, with 15 bases left in between. From germline, CDR1 is MDHEN and CDR2 SYDVKM. The CDR3 nucleotides read TGTGCCAGCAGTCCACCTGAGAAACTGACAGATACGCAGTATTTT. Amino acids: CASSPPEKLTDTQYF.

There are a few counts of this clone. V is TRBV11-3 and J is TRBJ2-2; D call uncertain. Germline values: CDR1 SGHNT, CDR2 YENEEA. V was trimmed by 1 base and J by 3 bases, leaving 6 bases between them. The CDR3 is 14 residues long. In DNA form, the CDR3 reads TGTGCCAGCAGCTTAGGACTTGACACCGGGGAGCTGTTTTTT. Protein product: CASSLGLDTGELFF.

In its sample, this clone ranks as medium-sized. This rearrangement joins TRBV4-1 to TRBJ1-4; perhaps TRBD1 as D (5 bases). The germline gives CDR1 MGHRA, CDR2 YSYEKL. There are 15 residues in the CDR3. V dropped 3 bases and J dropped 9 bases, with 17 bases sitting between them. CDR3 loop: CASSHLGDGEQKLFF. The CDR3 nucleotides are TGCGCCAGCAGCCACCTCGGGGACGGGGAACAAAAACTGTTTTTT.

The gene calls are TRBV11-3 and TRBJ2-1, with a weak D call TRBD2 (5 bases). With 5 bases removed from V and 15 bases from J, the gap between germline ends came to 23 bases. Germline assignment: CDR1 SGHNT and CDR2 YENEEA. This CDR3 has 14 amino acids. In DNA form, the CDR3 reads TGTGCCAGCAGCGCGGGTCGATCGAGCCCGAGTCTGTTCTTC. This sequence encodes CASSAGRSSPSLFF.

The chain combines TRBV19 with TRBJ1-2; 9 bases align to TRBD1. CDR3 length equals 14 residues. Trimming took 6 bases from V and 3 from J; bases not matched to a gene: 5. Germline values: CDR1 LNHDA, CDR2 SQIVND (reference sequence). The CDR3 loop reads CASSPGQGDYGYTF. The CDR3 DNA reads TGTGCCAGTAGCCCGGGACAGGGAGACTATGGCTACACCTTC. Based on the CDR3 plus reference TRBV19 and TRBJ1-2, the full variable domain is DGGITQSPKYLFRKEGQNVTLSCEQNLNHDAMYWYRQDPGQGLRLIYYSQIVNDFQKGDIAEGYSVSREKKESFPLTVTSAQKNPTAFYLCASSPGQGDYGYTFGSGTRLTVV.

The chain couples TRBV6-8 to TRBJ1-1; D is ambiguous. The germline CDR1 and CDR2 sequences are MNHGY and SAAAGT. This CDR3 is 12 amino acids long. V lost 2 bases and J lost 8, with 9 bases in between. The CDR3 region has the DNA TGTGCCAGCAGTTACACGCAGGAAGAAGCTTTCTTT. Translation: CASSYTQEEAFF.